These 23 T cell receptor beta chains were all obtained from the same sample, sequenced in a study of neurological immune-mediated disorders. Noted time point: technical triplicate 1. TCRdb passed the 5' RACE reads through MiXCR, listing each CDR3 protein once. The sample yields about 38,000 distinct CDR3 sequences, roughly 10% seen once. Source material: PBMCs. Source of these receptors: a man between 60 and 75 years old with HTLV-1-associated myelopathy (HAM/TSP).

This clonotype has ten or more counts. V usage is TRBV5-5 and J usage is TRBJ2-1; 8 bases are a match to TRBD2. CDR1 and CDR2 (germline): SGHKS, YYEKEE (reference sequence). The junction had 8 bases not matched to a gene; V was cut back by 1 base and J by 8 bases. CDR3 length equals 15 residues. In nucleotides, the CDR3 is TGTGCCAGCAGCTTGACGGGAGGGCCTGTTGATGAGCAGTTCTTC. Translation gives CASSLTGGPVDEQFF.

This clonotype was seen repeatedly, ten times or more. The rearrangement uses TRBV2 and TRBJ2-5; D not resolved. The germline CDR1 and CDR2 sequences are SNHLY and FYNNEI. V lost 1 base and J 2 bases, leaving 11 bases between the germline ends. This CDR3 spans 15 amino acids. CDR3 nucleotide sequence: TGTGCCAGCAGTGAAGTACCAGGCCCTCAAGAGACCCAGTACTTC. It specifies CASSEVPGPQETQYF.

As concerns this clonotype: The conserved final phenylalanine or tryptophan is absent from the CDR3, which likely points to a read error. V is TRBV10-3 and J is TRBJ2-1, with 7 nucleotides matching TRBD2. This CDR3 contains 12 residues. The germline gives CDR1 ENHRY, CDR2 SYGVKD. V was clipped by 10 bases and J by 8 bases; unmatched bases: 8. CDR3 residues: CATTRGGDEQFL. CDR3 DNA: TGTGCCACCACCCGCGGGGGAGATGAGCAGTTCCTT.

The table lists this clonotype with many counts. The V gene is TRBV2, the J gene TRBJ2-4, with D perhaps given as TRBD1 or TRBD2 (7 bases each). The CDR3 has 13 amino acids. V lost 4 bases and J 8 bases, leaving 12 bases between the germline ends. Germline V gives CDR1 SNHLY, CDR2 FYNNEI. In nucleotides, the CDR3 is TGTGCCAGCAGTGGACAGGGAGGGGACATTCAGTACTTC. Its translation is CASSGQGGDIQYF.

This clonotype was seen ten or more times. The CDR3 is CSARDLRWGDTQYF. CDR3 in DNA: TGCAGTGCTAGAGATCTACGTTGGGGAGATACGCAGTATTTT. This chain uses TRBV20-1 with TRBJ2-3; D ambiguous. The CDR3 covers 14 residues. CDR1 DFQATT and CDR2 SNEGSKA come from the germline V gene (reference sequence). Trimming removed 0 bases at V and 5 bases at J, with 12 bases between.

At least ten counts were recorded for this clonotype. The V and J genes are TRBV20-1 and TRBJ1-5; 8 bases agree with TRBD1. The ends lost 6 bases at V and 5 bases at J; junction bases unmatched: 3. CDR1 and CDR2 from the germline V gene are DFQATT and SNEGSKA (reference sequence). CDR3 length equals 12 residues. CDR3 DNA: TGCAGTGCAGCGGACAGGGATCAGCCCCAGCATTTT. Residues: CSAADRDQPQHF.

This clonotype came up many times. The V gene is TRBV6-6, the J gene TRBJ1-1; 7 bases line up with TRBD1. Germline CDR1 MNHNY, CDR2 SVGAGI (reference sequence). Losses at the gene ends were 11 bases for V and 5 bases for J; bases not matched to a gene: 8. The CDR3 is 12 amino acids. CDR3 DNA: TGTGCCGGAGACAGGGATGGGACTGAAGCTTTCTTT. Its protein is CAGDRDGTEAFF.

This clonotype was seen a single time. The rearrangement joins TRBV13 to TRBJ1-2; 8 positions agree with TRBD1. Germline V gives CDR1 PRHDT, CDR2 FYEKMQ (reference sequence). J was trimmed by 8 bases and V by 5 bases; bases with no gene match: 7. The CDR3 is 13 residues long. CDR3 protein: CASSRPDREGYTF. For the CDR3, the DNA is TGTGCCAGCAGCAGACCGGACAGGGAGGGCTACACCTTC.

In its sample, this clonotype was seen many times. V is TRBV5-1 and J is TRBJ1-1; possibly TRBD1 for D (5 bases). V was clipped by 0 bases and J by 3 bases, with 6 bases between them. The CDR3 has 13 amino acids. CDR1 is SGHRS, CDR2 YFSETQ, per germline. CDR3 sequence: CASSLAQDTEAFF. The CDR3 coding sequence is TGCGCCAGCAGCTTGGCACAGGACACTGAAGCTTTCTTT.

Ten or more counts support this clonotype. The chain has TRBV27 and TRBJ1-2; tentative D call: TRBD1 (6 bases). Germline CDR1 and CDR2: MNHEY and SMNVEV (reference sequence). There are 14 residues in the CDR3. The V end lost 0 bases, the J end lost 7 bases, and 12 bases lay between the germline ends. The CDR3 DNA reads as TGTGCCAGCAGTTTATCGGGGGCAACTACTGGCTACACCTTC. Translation: CASSLSGATTGYTF.

The chain employs TRBV15 and TRBJ2-4, with D maybe TRBD1 (6 bases). CDR3 length equals 16 residues. CDR1 is LNHNV and CDR2 is YYDKDF in the germline V gene (reference sequence). Deletions cut 1 base from V and 9 bases from J, with 19 bases between. The CDR3 DNA reads as TGTGCCACCAGCAGAGCTTCGTCTCTACAGGGCGGCATTCAGTACTTC. Protein sequence: CATSRASSLQGGIQYF. The whole variable domain, filled in from reference TRBV15 and TRBJ2-4, reads DAMVIQNPRYQVTQFGKPVTLSCSQTLNHNVMYWYQQKSSQAPKLLFHYYDKDFNNEADTPDNFQSRRPNTSFCFLDIRSPGLGDTAMYLCATSRASSLQGGIQYFGAGTRLSVL.

There are many counts of this clonotype. This chain links TRBV20-1 with TRBJ2-7; D gene uncertain. This CDR3 contains 14 residues. Germline V gives CDR1 DFQATT, CDR2 SNEGSKA (reference sequence). Trimming shortened V by 1 base and J by 1 base, and 11 bases separated the two germline ends. Written as DNA, the CDR3 is TGCAGTGCTAGAGCGGGCTGGCGATCCTACGAGCAGTACTTC. Translation gives CSARAGWRSYEQYF.

This clonotype was found many times. This chain connects TRBV4-2 to TRBJ1-4; TRBD1 aligns across 8 bases. With V trimmed by 0 bases and J by 12 bases, 6 bases remained unmatched. This CDR3 is 14 amino acids long. Germline V CDR1 and CDR2: LGHNA, YNFKEQ. CDR3 sequence (DNA): TGTGCCAGCAGCCAAGATGTTACGGGACAGGAACTGTTTTTT. Amino acids: CASSQDVTGQELFF.

This clonotype has ten or more counts. A single base separates this from a much larger clone, so it may be a read error. The CDR3 bases are TGTGTCAGCAGCTTATCAGGGAACTATGGCTACACCTTC. Residues: CVSSLSGNYGYTF. This rearrangement joins TRBV7-8 to TRBJ1-2; D is perhaps TRBD1 (5 bases). This CDR3 comprises 13 residues. From germline, CDR1 is SGHVS and CDR2 FQNEAQ.

The table lists this clonotype with many counts. The chain couples TRBV20-1 to TRBJ2-3; TRBD2 matches 10 bases. The length of the CDR3 is 15 residues. Germline trimming cut 6 bases from V and 7 bases from J; bases unmatched to any gene: 13. Germline lookup yields CDR1 DFQATT and CDR2 SNEGSKA (reference sequence). This CDR3 is CSATPPSGRHYTQYF. Here the CDR3 DNA reads TGCAGTGCCACCCCCCCTAGCGGGAGACACTATACGCAGTATTTT.

This clonotype was counted ten times or more. The chain employs TRBV10-2 and TRBJ1-1, with TRBD1 identical over 10 bases. After removal of 2 bases from V and 9 bases from J, the junction contained 6 bases not matched to a gene. This CDR3 has 14 amino acids. The V gene's germline CDR1 is WSHSY and CDR2 SAAADI. CDR3 coding DNA: TGCGCCAGCAGTGAGGGGACAGGGGTCCAGCAAGCTTTCTTT. Protein sequence: CASSEGTGVQQAFF.

The chain is built from TRBV2 and TRBJ2-1; D gene ambiguous. V was trimmed by 5 bases and J by 5 bases, leaving 4 bases between them. Germline-derived CDR1 and CDR2 are SNHLY and FYNNEI. The CDR3 totals 11 residues. The CDR3 reads CASSYNNEQFF. The CDR3 coding sequence is TGTGCCAGCAGTTATAACAATGAGCAGTTCTTC.

This clonotype was recorded many times. The chain couples TRBV5-1 to TRBJ2-3; the D is unclear. Germline-derived CDR1 and CDR2 are SGHRS and YFSETQ. The CDR3 sequence is 15 residues long. With 0 bases removed from V and 2 bases from J, the gap between germline ends came to 10 bases. CDR3 nucleotide sequence: TGCGCCAGCAGCTTGGAAGTGGGAACCACAGATACGCAGTATTTT. This encodes CASSLEVGTTDTQYF.

This clonotype was observed many times. V and J are TRBV6-5 and TRBJ2-2; D is undetermined. CDR3 length: 16 amino acids. V was cut by 0 bases and J by 2 bases, with 10 bases left in between. The germline gives CDR1 MNHEY, CDR2 SVGAGI. The CDR3 DNA follows: TGTGCCAGCAGTTACTCGAATTGGAGAAACACCGGGGAGCTGTTTTTT. Its protein product is CASSYSNWRNTGELFF.

Ten or more counts support this clonotype. The chain combines TRBV3-1 with TRBJ2-7; 9 bases match TRBD2. The CDR3 consists of 16 residues. The germline CDR1 and CDR2 sequences are LGHDT and YNNKEL (reference sequence). Unmatched junction bases numbered 11, after V lost 6 bases and J lost 2 bases. CDR3 region: CASSPTLLAGTYEQYF. For the CDR3, the DNA is TGTGCCAGCAGTCCCACCCTTCTAGCGGGAACCTACGAGCAGTACTTC.

Ten or more counts support this clonotype. The chain couples TRBV20-1 to TRBJ2-1, with no clear D. Per the germline V gene, CDR1 is DFQATT and CDR2 is SNEGSKA (reference sequence). The CDR3 runs 12 residues. The V end was cut by 3 bases, the J end by 4 bases, with 7 bases between. For the CDR3, the DNA is TGCAGTGCTAGGGAGCTGTACAATGAGCAGTTCTTC. Its translation is CSARELYNEQFF.

As for this clonotype: A read error may account for a junction end that differs from germline. The genes are TRBV27 and TRBJ1-1, with 8 bases matching TRBD1. The CDR3 contains 14 residues. Germline CDR1 and CDR2: MNHEY and SMNVEV (reference sequence). CDR3 nucleotides: TGTGCCAGCAAACGACAGGGGCCGAACACTGCAGCTTTCTTT. This translates into CASKRQGPNTAAFF.

This clonotype was found many times. The V gene is TRBV29-1, the J gene TRBJ2-2; D gene unclear. Trimming took 3 bases from V and 0 from J, leaving 5 bases between them. The CDR3 consists of 13 residues. In germline, CDR1 is SQVTM, CDR2 ANQGSEA. The CDR3 DNA reads TGCAGCGTTGAGGGGTCGAACACCGGGGAGCTGTTTTTT. Amino acid sequence: CSVEGSNTGELFF.